The clone carrying this TCR beta chain was seen at least ten times. Its matching antigen is unknown. The data originate from a study of T cells in Graves' hyperthyroidism and ophthalmopathy. Findings of the study overall: Most thyroid clonotypes that were expanded above 0.001 also turned up in blood.

TCR beta CDR3 sequences were amplified from RNA transcripts. The HTBI set primed first-round TCR CDR3 RT-PCR. One entry per CDR3 protein, called by TCRdb with MiXCR from the multiplex PCR reads. The table lists about 280,000 distinct CDR3 sequences, less than 30% of them singletons, with about 30% in the top ten. This CDR3 contains 15 residues. Looked up from germline, CDR1 is MNHEY and CDR2 is SMNVEV (reference sequence). Trimming shortened V by 2 bases and J by 0 bases, and 10 bases separated the two germline ends. The clonotype was recovered from a man aged 35 to 55 with Graves' hyperthyroidism that later progressed to Graves' ophthalmopathy. The sequencing sample was made of blood. The chain carries TRBV27 and TRBJ1-2; TRBD1 is a possible D gene (5 bases). The DNA for the CDR3 is TGTGCCAGCAGTTTACCGAGACAGCCTAACTATGGCTACACCTTC. Amino acid sequence: CASSLPRQPNYGYTF.